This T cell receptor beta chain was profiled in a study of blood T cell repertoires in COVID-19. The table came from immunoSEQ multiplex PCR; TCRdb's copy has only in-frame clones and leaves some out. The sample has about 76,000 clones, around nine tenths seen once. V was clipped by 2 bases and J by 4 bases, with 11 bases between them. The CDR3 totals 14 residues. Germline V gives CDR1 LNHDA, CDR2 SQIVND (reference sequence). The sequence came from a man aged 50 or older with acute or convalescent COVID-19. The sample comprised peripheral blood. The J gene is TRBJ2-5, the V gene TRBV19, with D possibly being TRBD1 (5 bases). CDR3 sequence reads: CASSISGARETQYF. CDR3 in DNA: TGTGCCAGTAGTATAAGTGGGGCCCGAGAGACCCAGTACTTC.